Each of the 11 T cell receptor beta chains below was sequenced from the same sample in a study of blood T cells in healthy people across ages. The authors ran a second PCR of 7 to 11 cycles using a sample-barcoded 5' primer and a J-beta primer mix. In TCRdb, the 5' RACE reads were re-called with MiXCR into one record per CDR3 protein. Of 600,000 to 650,000 distinct CDR3 sequences in the sample, around three fifths were seen once. Sequenced: blood. These receptors were collected from a man in his 60s in good health.

The gene calls are TRBV20-1 and TRBJ1-5; the D gene is possibly TRBD1 (6 bases). The V gene lost 6 bases and the J gene lost 6 bases, with 12 bases spanning the gap. The CDR3 is 12 residues long. Per germline, CDR1 DFQATT and CDR2 SNEGSKA (reference sequence). CDR3 amino acids: CSAPGAGQPQHF. DNA of the CDR3: TGCAGTGCGCCAGGGGCGGGTCAGCCCCAGCATTTT.

This clonotype was detected once. This chain connects TRBV19 to TRBJ2-7; 7 nucleotides agree with TRBD1. CDR1 is LNHDA and CDR2 is SQIVND in the germline V gene (reference sequence). The V gene end was trimmed by 4 bases and the J gene end by 7 bases; junction bases not matched to a gene: 19. This CDR3 is built from 17 residues. The DNA for the CDR3 is TGTGCCAGTAGTACCACAGGGGCCCTACGCTCCTACAATGAGCAGTACTTC. Protein sequence: CASSTTGALRSYNEQYF.

The V gene is TRBV5-1, the J gene TRBJ2-1, with TRBD2 matching 8 bases. There are 16 residues in the CDR3. V lost 1 base and J lost 1; bases outside the gene matches: 4. The germline V gene has CDR1 SGHRS and CDR2 YFSETQ. This CDR3 is CASSLQVAGSYNEQFF. The CDR3 nucleotides read TGCGCCAGCAGCTTGCAGGTAGCGGGGTCCTACAATGAGCAGTTCTTC.

The chain uses TRBV21-1 and TRBJ2-1; the table's D call, TRBD1, has no DNA check behind it. TRBV21-1 constitutes a pseudogene. This CDR3 has 19 residues. CDR3 sequence (DNA): TGCGCCAGCAGCAAAGCGTGTGGGTTTCAGGGAGCCCGGCAAGAGACCCAGTTCTTC. Protein product: CASSKACGFQGARQETQFF.

The rearrangement links TRBV9 to TRBJ2-1; D gene ambiguous. V lost 3 bases and J 6 bases, leaving 10 bases between the germline ends. CDR3 length: 13 residues. CDR1 is SGDLS and CDR2 is YYNGEE in the germline V gene. CDR3: CASSDPLGNEQFF. Written as DNA, the CDR3 is TGTGCCAGCAGCGACCCTCTGGGCAATGAGCAGTTCTTC.

The chain uses TRBV5-1 and TRBJ2-7, with D possibly TRBD1 on 5 matching bases. V was clipped by 4 bases and J by 0 bases, with 17 bases between them. In germline, CDR1 is SGHRS, CDR2 YFSETQ. The CDR3 has 16 amino acids. CDR3 protein: CASSVHRCQHSYEQYF. In nucleotides, the CDR3 is TGCGCCAGCAGCGTACACAGGTGTCAACACTCCTACGAGCAGTACTTC.

CDR3 bases: TGTGCCAGCTCACCACGTCCTCAGGGGGCGGATTCACCCCTCCACTTT. Protein: CASSPRPQGADSPLHF. The chain employs TRBV18 and TRBJ1-6; TRBD1 matches 8 bases. J gave up 8 bases and V 1 base, and 7 bases lay outside the gene matches. The CDR3 extends over 16 amino acids. Germline values: CDR1 KGHSH, CDR2 LQKENI. The variable domain in full, completed from reference TRBV18 and TRBJ1-6, reads NAGVMQNPRHLVRRRGQEARLRCSPMKGHSHVYWYRQLPEEGLKFMVYLQKENIIDESGMPKERFSAEFPKEGPSILRIQQVVRGDSAAYFCASSPRPQGADSPLHFGNGTRLTVT.

The rearrangement uses TRBV15 and TRBJ2-4; D possibly corresponds to TRBD1 (6 bases). Trimming stripped 0 bases from V and 5 bases from J, with 8 bases between. CDR1 and CDR2 (germline): LNHNV, YYDKDF (reference sequence). The CDR3 length is 14 residues. In DNA, the CDR3 is TGTGCCACCAGCAGAGACCGGACAGAAAACATTCAGTACTTC. It encodes CATSRDRTENIQYF.

This clonotype was seen a few times. V gene TRBV6-1 combines with J gene TRBJ2-7; D gene uncertain. This CDR3 spans 13 amino acids. Germline assignment: CDR1 MNHNS and CDR2 SASEGT. V was pared by 3 bases and J by 2 bases, with 8 bases between. The CDR3 region is CASSETLPYEQYF. The CDR3 DNA is TGTGCCAGCAGTGAGACCCTTCCCTACGAGCAGTACTTC.

This clonotype was detected only a few times. The rearrangement joins TRBV7-2 to TRBJ2-1, with D possibly TRBD2 on 6 matching bases. From germline, CDR1 is SGHTA and CDR2 FQGNSA. V was clipped by 6 bases and J by 1 base, with 13 bases between them. The CDR3 length is 15 residues. The CDR3 loop reads CASRRRAGSYNEQFF. The CDR3 region has the DNA TGTGCCAGCAGAAGGAGGGCTGGGTCCTACAATGAGCAGTTCTTC.

The chain combines TRBV20-1 with TRBJ2-1, with 7 bases lining up with TRBD1. The J call may be mistaken, given a closer DNA end match to TRBJ2-7. Germline V gene sequence: CDR1 DFQATT, CDR2 SNEGSKA (reference sequence). The CDR3 spans 17 residues. CDR3 nucleotides: TGCAGTGCTAGAGATCCCGGGACAGTCGCGGAAACCTACGAGCAGTACTTC. Translating gives CSARDPGTVAETYEQYF.